This is a list of T cell receptor beta chains from one sample in a study of CXCR3-negative and CXCR3-positive naive CD8 T cells. TCRdb re-called the 5' RACE reads; one entry per CDR3 protein, DNA not given. Its listing shows over 70,000 distinct CDR3 sequences. The sample was naive CXCR3- CD8+ T cells from blood. These receptors all come from a human donor in good health. Some clones in this sample may be carry-over from other donors' samples. Each CDR3 is given with its conserved first and last residue. Each record gives: J gene, V gene, CDR3 protein.

TRBJ2-3	TRBV20-1	CTSGLPTDTQYF
TRBJ2-1	TRBV7-6	CASSYSPTGLYNEQFF
TRBJ1-1	TRBV6-5	CASSYTAVNTEAFF
TRBJ2-7	TRBV21-1	CASMASGNYPSSYEQYF
TRBJ2-7	TRBV19	CASSRLAELPYEQYF
TRBJ1-1	TRBV25-1	CASNRGLNTEAFF
TRBJ1-6	TRBV7-6	CASSSPGANSPLHF
TRBJ2-7	TRBV13	CASSLELAGERTSYEQYF
TRBJ2-1	TRBV7-9	CASSRGLAGEHEQFF
TRBJ2-2	TRBV29-1	CSAVTGAGELFF
TRBJ2-7	TRBV29-1	CSVGREASSYEKYF
TRBJ2-3	TRBV7-9	CASSPVQELLDTQYF
TRBJ2-1	TRBV6-5	CASNPLAGAADEQFF
TRBJ2-7	TRBV6-2/TRBV6-3	CASSSGILNYEQYF
TRBJ1-5	TRBV27	CASSLYQGNQPQHF
TRBJ2-7	TRBV27	CASSLSDAYEQYF
TRBJ2-7	TRBV4-1	CASSQGTEAYEQYF
TRBJ1-1	TRBV6-5	CASSYADSGKAFF